The T cell receptor (beta chain) under discussion was sequenced for a study of T cells in Graves' hyperthyroidism and ophthalmopathy. About the study: Peripheral blood samples were taken at initial diagnosis, prior to any treatment.

There are 12 residues in the CDR3. Trimming left V 3 bases short and J 6 bases short, with 7 bases between. For Graves' hyperthyroidism to be stable, ophthalmopathy could not progress within 18 months. The hyperthyroidism was newly diagnosed and had lasted under 2 months; the patients were aged 18 to 65. The study left out patients who had uncontrolled infection, other autoimmune disease, pregnancy or lactation. This clonotype was seen at least ten times. TCR beta CDR3 regions were amplified from RNA. The HTBI set primed first-round TCR CDR3 RT-PCR. TCRdb fed the multiplex PCR reads into MiXCR, producing one record per CDR3 protein. The sample has 380,000 or so distinct CDR3 sequences, about 14% seen once.

This TCR was sampled from a woman aged 25 to 45 with Graves' hyperthyroidism. The chain carries TRBV12-3 or TRBV12-4 and TRBJ2-3; D may correspond to TRBD1 or TRBD2 (5 bases each). Sequences were obtained from blood. The CDR3 is CASSLGEDTQYF. In DNA, the CDR3 is TGTGCCAGCAGTTTGGGGGAGGATACGCAGTATTTT.